What follows are 24 T cell receptor beta chains derived from one specimen sequenced in a study of blood T cell repertoires in COVID-19. Libraries were prepared by immunoSEQ multiplex PCR; TCRdb keeps only in-frame clonotypes and omits some of them. This sample has around 250,000 clones, with over 80% found just once. Sample: PBMCs or T cells enriched from blood (not recorded which). The source of these receptors is a woman in her thirties or forties who had been exposed to COVID-19.

The V call is TRBV4-2, the J call TRBJ2-1; 9 bases are a match to TRBD2. CDR3 size: 15 residues. V lost 5 bases, J lost 6 bases, and 8 bases stayed unmatched. Per germline, CDR1 LGHNA and CDR2 YNFKEQ. The CDR3 loop reads CASSEGLAPFNEQFF. The CDR3 bases are TGTGCCAGCAGCGAGGGACTAGCTCCTTTCAATGAGCAGTTCTTC.

The genes are TRBV7-2 and TRBJ2-3; 10 bases are shared with TRBD1. V was pared by 1 base and J by 3 bases, with 7 bases of the junction left unmatched. The CDR3 loop spans 17 amino acids. Germline lookup yields CDR1 SGHTA and CDR2 FQGNSA. The CDR3 region is CASSLVPTGGVTDTQYF. CDR3 DNA: TGTGCCAGCAGCTTAGTTCCGACAGGGGGCGTGACAGATACGCAGTATTTT.

This chain joins TRBV28 and TRBJ1-5; 7 nucleotides match TRBD1. CDR3 size: 14 residues. V dropped 7 bases and J dropped 2; count of bases not matched to a gene: 5. Germline-derived CDR1 and CDR2 are MDHEN and SYDVKM. Here the CDR3 reads CASTRGNGNQPQHF. As DNA, the CDR3 is TGTGCCAGCACCAGGGGGAATGGCAATCAGCCCCAGCATTTT.

The chain couples TRBV11-3 to TRBJ1-4; D ambiguous. Germline CDR1 SGHNT, CDR2 YENEEA. Trimming took 5 bases from V and 0 from J, leaving 13 bases between them. This CDR3 has 16 amino acids. The chain's CDR3 is CASSLPLGATNEKLFF. CDR3 DNA: TGTGCCAGCAGCCTCCCCCTCGGGGCAACTAATGAAAAACTGTTTTTT.

The V call is TRBV4-2, the J call TRBJ1-1; D is possibly TRBD1 (5 bases). The V and J ends lost 1 base and 11 bases respectively, with 11 bases between them. The CDR3 loop spans 12 amino acids. Per germline, CDR1 LGHNA and CDR2 YNFKEQ. The CDR3 region has the DNA TGTGCCAGCAGCCAAGTTGGGGCGAGGGCTTTCTTT. This encodes CASSQVGARAFF.

The J gene is TRBJ1-2, the V gene TRBV7-9; TRBD1 agrees at 12 bases. This CDR3 region has 13 residues. Trimming cost V 4 bases and J 10 bases; bases outside gene matches: 4. Germline V gene data show CDR1 as SEHNR and CDR2 as FQNEAQ (reference sequence). CDR3 nucleotide sequence: TGTGCCAGCAGCTCACCGGGACAGGGGGCCTACACCTTC. This codes for CASSSPGQGAYTF.

This rearrangement joins TRBV18 to TRBJ2-6; D ambiguous. The V gene lost 3 bases and the J gene lost 0 bases, with 12 bases spanning the gap. Germline values: CDR1 KGHSH, CDR2 LQKENI. The CDR3 consists of 17 residues. CDR3 nucleotide sequence: TGTGCCAGCTCACCTTCCAAAACGGTCTCTGGGGCCAACGTCCTGACTTTC. Translation: CASSPSKTVSGANVLTF.

The chain employs TRBV27 and TRBJ2-1; D perhaps matches TRBD2 (7 bases). In germline, CDR1 is MNHEY, CDR2 SMNVEV (reference sequence). The CDR3 totals 14 residues. V was shortened by 7 bases and J by 10 bases, with 20 bases between the two germline ends. CDR3 coding DNA: TGTGCCAGCATGAGGGATTGGCGGGGGCAGGAGCAGTTCTTC. Its protein product is CASMRDWRGQEQFF.

This rearrangement joins TRBV19 to TRBJ1-5; 9 positions match TRBD1. The CDR3 is made up of 15 amino acids. The germline gives CDR1 LNHDA, CDR2 SQIVND (reference sequence). V lost 8 bases to trimming and J lost 6 bases; unmatched junction nucleotides: 11. The CDR3 spells CASGPGQGRIQPQHF. As DNA, the CDR3 is TGTGCCAGTGGGCCGGGACAGGGTCGCATTCAGCCCCAGCATTTT. Filled out from reference TRBV19 and TRBJ1-5, the complete variable domain reads DGGITQSPKYLFRKEGQNVTLSCEQNLNHDAMYWYRQDPGQGLRLIYYSQIVNDFQKGDIAEGYSVSREKKESFPLTVTSAQKNPTAFYLCASGPGQGRIQPQHFGDGTRLSIL.

The rearrangement links TRBV19 to TRBJ2-3; 7 bases match TRBD2. Germline V lookup: CDR1 LNHDA, CDR2 SQIVND (reference sequence). The CDR3 runs to 14 residues. Losses at the gene ends were 4 bases for V and 6 bases for J; bases not matched to a gene: 7. CDR3 amino acids: CASSSGSPPDTQYF. The CDR3 nucleotides read TGTGCCAGTAGTAGCGGGAGCCCACCGGATACGCAGTATTTT.

The chain links TRBV19 to TRBJ1-5; the D gene is possibly TRBD1 (5 bases). V was pared by 0 bases and J by 3 bases, with 6 bases between. CDR1 and CDR2 from the germline V gene are LNHDA and SQIVND (reference sequence). The CDR3 runs to 14 residues. CDR3: CASSIEQVNQPQHF. The DNA for the CDR3 is TGTGCCAGTAGTATAGAACAGGTCAATCAGCCCCAGCATTTT.

The CDR3: CASSPSGGTDTQYF. For the CDR3, the DNA is TGTGCCAGCAGCCCTAGCGGGGGCACAGATACGCAGTATTTT. This chain joins TRBV7-9 and TRBJ2-3, with 9 bases that match TRBD2. The CDR3 spans 14 residues. The trim removed 5 bases at V and 1 base at J, leaving 1 base unmatched. CDR1 and CDR2 from the germline V gene are SEHNR and FQNEAQ (reference sequence).

This clone was observed at least ten times. J is TRBJ2-2 and V is TRBV6-5, with D perhaps TRBD1 (5 bases). The CDR3 contains 15 residues. Trimming removed 3 bases from V and 0 bases from J, with 8 bases in between. In germline, CDR1 is MNHEY, CDR2 SVGAGI. In nucleotides, the CDR3 is TGTGCCAGCAGTTATGTGGGGCCGAACACCGGGGAGCTGTTTTTT. As protein: CASSYVGPNTGELFF.

This chain connects TRBV28 to TRBJ2-7; D remains unclear. CDR3 length: 12 residues. Germline CDR1 and CDR2: MDHEN and SYDVKM. Trimming pared 2 bases from V and 9 bases from J, leaving 11 bases between. The chain's CDR3 is CASSLRQTAQYF. The CDR3 DNA is TGTGCCAGCAGTTTACGGCAGACTGCGCAGTACTTC.

This chain uses TRBV7-8 with TRBJ1-1, with D unclear. Per the germline V gene, CDR1 is SGHVS and CDR2 is FQNEAQ. The V and J ends lost 3 bases and 5 bases respectively, with 10 bases between them. This CDR3 is 13 amino acids long. This CDR3 reads CASSLDPGTEAFF. The CDR3 DNA sequence: TGTGCCAGCAGCTTGGACCCGGGAACTGAAGCTTTCTTT.

The V call is TRBV5-6, the J call TRBJ1-2; D might be TRBD1 (5 bases). This CDR3 has 14 amino acids. The germline CDR1 and CDR2 sequences are SGHDT and YYEEEE. The V gene lost 2 bases and the J gene lost 5 bases, with 13 bases spanning the gap. The CDR3 is CASSLSDREYGYTF. In nucleotides, the CDR3 is TGTGCCAGCAGCTTATCCGACAGAGAATATGGCTACACCTTC.

V is TRBV19 and J is TRBJ1-2; D not resolved. Germline values: CDR1 LNHDA, CDR2 SQIVND (reference sequence). V was clipped by 3 bases and J by 5 bases, with 19 bases between them. This CDR3 is 16 amino acids long. CDR3 sequence (DNA): TGTGCCAGTAGTATCCCGGGAGATCCCCTAGGATATGGCTACACCTTC. This encodes CASSIPGDPLGYGYTF.

The chain employs TRBV7-9 and TRBJ2-7; D gene ambiguous. Germline V lookup: CDR1 SEHNR, CDR2 FQNEAQ (reference sequence). V was clipped by 2 bases and J by 1 base, with 9 bases between them. CDR3 length: 14 amino acids. CDR3 region: CASSLLGSSYEQYF. CDR3 coding DNA: TGTGCCAGCAGCTTACTGGGCAGTTCCTACGAGCAGTACTTC.

The chain is built from TRBV27 and TRBJ2-7; D might be TRBD1 (6 bases). Germline V gene sequence: CDR1 MNHEY, CDR2 SMNVEV (reference sequence). The CDR3 extends over 12 amino acids. Trimming stripped 7 bases from V and 2 bases from J, with 9 bases between. The CDR3 region is CASNHRAYEQYF. The CDR3 bases are TGTGCCAGCAATCACAGGGCCTACGAGCAGTACTTC.

This chain uses TRBV28 with TRBJ2-5; 9 nucleotides line up with TRBD1. The V segment lost 5 bases and the J segment 5 bases; nucleotides outside the gene matches: 6. In germline, CDR1 is MDHEN, CDR2 SYDVKM. CDR3 length equals 14 residues. CDR3 coding DNA: TGTGCCAGCAGTGGGGACAGGGAAGGCGAGACCCAGTACTTC. It yields the protein CASSGDREGETQYF.

The chain links TRBV11-2 to TRBJ1-1; unclear D gene. The V and J ends lost 6 bases and 4 bases respectively, with 27 bases between them. Germline V gene data show CDR1 as SGHAT and CDR2 as FQNNGV. CDR3 length equals 18 residues. DNA for the CDR3: TGTGCCAGCAGTTACGTATCGGGCGGGAGTTTCAGGTCCACTGAAGCTTTCTTT. It specifies CASSYVSGGSFRSTEAFF.

The chain couples TRBV6-5 to TRBJ1-5; D is uncertain. The length of the CDR3 is 15 residues. V was trimmed by 2 bases and J by 5 bases, leaving 13 bases between them. Germline loops: CDR1 MNHEY, CDR2 SVGAGI. For the CDR3, the DNA is TGTGCCAGCAGTTACCGGGGAGGGATGGATCAGCCCCAGCATTTT. Amino acid sequence: CASSYRGGMDQPQHF.

There are a few counts of this clone. The chain recombines TRBV9 with TRBJ2-1; D remains unclear. Germline V gene sequence: CDR1 SGDLS, CDR2 YYNGEE. CDR3 size: 12 residues. Trimming took 1 base from V and 6 from J, leaving 5 bases between them. The CDR3 protein is CASSVKSNEQFF. CDR3 DNA: TGTGCCAGCAGCGTAAAGAGCAATGAGCAGTTCTTC.

The gene calls are TRBV3-1 (or the pseudogene TRBV3-2) and TRBJ2-1, with D perhaps TRBD2 (7 bases). Trimming stripped 0 bases from V and 8 bases from J, with 11 bases between. The germline V gene has CDR1 LGHDT and CDR2 YNNKEL (reference sequence). CDR3 length equals 14 residues. CDR3: CASSQEGGADEQFF. The CDR3 DNA reads as TGTGCCAGCAGCCAAGAGGGGGGGGCCGATGAGCAGTTCTTC.